This entry lists 2 T cell receptor beta chains sequenced from one sample in a study of blood T cell repertoires in COVID-19. The protocol was immunoSEQ multiplex PCR, while the TCRdb copy is restricted to in-frame clones and leaves out a portion. Seen here are 100,000 to 110,000 clones, approximately 80% observed once, and the top ten hold approximately 29%. The sequenced sample consisted of peripheral blood. The receptors come from a man between 70 and 80 years old with active or convalescent COVID-19.

The chain recombines TRBV5-4 with TRBJ2-5; possibly TRBD2 for D (6 bases). V was shortened by 2 bases and J by 1 base, with 9 bases between the two germline ends. The CDR3 covers 14 residues. Looked up from germline, CDR1 is SGHNT and CDR2 is YYREEE (reference sequence). The CDR3 sequence is CASSFEEGQETQYF. The CDR3, as DNA: TGTGCCAGCAGCTTCGAGGAGGGCCAAGAGACCCAGTACTTC.

This chain connects TRBV3-1 (or the pseudogene TRBV3-2) to TRBJ1-3, with D unresolved. CDR1 LGHDT and CDR2 YNNKEL come from the germline V gene (reference sequence). This CDR3 spans 16 amino acids. V was cut by 0 bases and J by 8 bases, with 17 bases left in between. This CDR3 is CASSQDLGPGKDTIYF. The CDR3 DNA sequence: TGTGCCAGCAGCCAAGATTTAGGACCGGGGAAGGACACCATATATTTT.